The present TCR beta chain was sequenced within a study of metastatic and nonmetastatic thyroid tumors. Study overall: The authors compared repertoires across blood and tumor or nodule tissue from malignant and benign thyroid patients. Overall study findings and caveats: Malignant thyroid tumors reportedly had TCR beta diversity that was significantly higher than in benign nodules, in blood and tumor.

The table lists this clone with many counts. Its antigen is not known. Ahead of thyroid surgery, no patient had received treatment of any kind. Original data processing: A distant-metastasis classifier for papillary thyroid cancer was built using CDR3 differences across clinicopathological groups. MiXCR re-clonotyped the PCR reads for TCRdb. None of the V and J calls come from the authors' own analysis; TCRdb made them. The table lists thousands of clones, about 25% of them singletons, with over 10% in the top ten. This CDR3 contains 15 residues. CDR1 and CDR2 from the germline V gene are SGDLS and YYNGEE. Between the trimmed V and J ends, which lost 3 bases and 0 bases, there was a span of 10 bases.

V is TRBV9 and J is TRBJ2-1, with D possibly being TRBD1 (5 bases). This clonotype originated in a female donor with papillary thyroid cancer or a benign thyroid nodule (not recorded which). Some clones in this sample may be carry-over from other donors' samples. Sequences were obtained from adjacent normal tissue. The CDR3 coding sequence is TGTGCCAGCAGCGAAACAGGAATCTCCTACAATGAGCAGTTCTTC. It encodes CASSETGISYNEQFF.